This T cell receptor (beta chain) is drawn from a study of blood T cells in healthy people across ages. Findings and limits, study-wide: As naive T cell percentage varied, TCR beta diversity correlated strongly with it. Long-lived donors carried more naive CD4+ cells and greater diversity than aged donors. PBMCs that were unsorted prevented a conclusive naive versus antigen-experienced comparison.

With respect to this clonotype: Its antigen is unidentified.

Combining a sample-barcoded 5' primer with a J-beta primer mix, a second PCR ran for about 7 to 11 cycles. A tag from a template-switch adaptor with 12 random nucleotides marked each cDNA molecule. TCRdb analysed the 5' RACE reads with MiXCR anew, one entry per CDR3 protein. Of about 650,000 distinct CDR3 sequences in the sample, approximately 52% are singletons; the top ten hold 13%. This CDR3 is built from 13 residues. Germline V CDR1 and CDR2: ENHRY, SYGVKD. Specimen: blood. The source of this sequence is a woman older than 75 in good health. V is TRBV10-3 and J is TRBJ2-4; D not certain. Matching the DNA end better, TRBJ2-7 makes the J call doubtful. The CDR3 here is CAISENPSNEQYF. CDR3 sequence (DNA): TGTGCCATCAGTGAGAACCCAAGCAACGAGCAGTACTTC.